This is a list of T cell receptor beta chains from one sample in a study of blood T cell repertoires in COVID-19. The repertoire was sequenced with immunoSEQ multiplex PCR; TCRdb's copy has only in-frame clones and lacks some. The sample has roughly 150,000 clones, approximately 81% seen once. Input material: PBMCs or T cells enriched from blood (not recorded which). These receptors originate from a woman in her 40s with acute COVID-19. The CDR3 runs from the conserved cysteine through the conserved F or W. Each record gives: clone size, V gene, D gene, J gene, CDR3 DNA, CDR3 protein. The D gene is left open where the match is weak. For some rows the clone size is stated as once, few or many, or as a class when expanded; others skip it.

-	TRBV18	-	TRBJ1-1	TGTGCCAGCTCACCAAACCCGAGCACTGAAGCTTTCTTT	CASSPNPSTEAFF
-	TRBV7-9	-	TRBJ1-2	TGTGCCAGCAGTTTGGACACTCAGCGCTATGGCTACACCTTC	CASSLDTQRYGYTF
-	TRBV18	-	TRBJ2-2	TGTGCCAGCTCACCACTCCTAGACTTCAGCGGGGAGCTGTTTTTT	CASSPLLDFSGELFF
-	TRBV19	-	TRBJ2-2	TGTGCCAGTAGTACACAGGGTGTCCCCGGGGAGCTGTTTTTT	CASSTQGVPGELFF
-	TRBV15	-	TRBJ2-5	TGTGCCACCAGCAGGTCAGGAGGTTCAGAGACCCAGTACTTC	CATSRSGGSETQYF
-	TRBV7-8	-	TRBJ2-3	TGTGCCAGCAGCTTAGCAGGAGGAGATACGCAGTATTTT	CASSLAGGDTQYF
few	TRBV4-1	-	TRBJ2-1	TGCGCCAGCAGCCCTGTACAGGGCTACAATGAGCAGTTCTTC	CASSPVQGYNEQFF
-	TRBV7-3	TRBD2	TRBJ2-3	TGTGCCAGCAGCTCCTCCCTCAGGACTAGCGGGAGTACATTAAGGGATACGCAGTATTTT	CASSSSLRTSGSTLRDTQYF
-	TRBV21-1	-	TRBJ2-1	TGTGCCAGCAGCAAAGATGGTCCACTGTTATCCAATGAGCAGTTCTTC	CASSKDGPLLSNEQFF
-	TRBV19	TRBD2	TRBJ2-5	TGTGCCAGTAGTATCGGCGGGAGTATAGGAGAGACCCAGTACTTC	CASSIGGSIGETQYF
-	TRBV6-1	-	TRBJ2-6	TGTGCCAGCAGTGCCCCGAGGGGACACTTAAGCTCTGGGGCCAACGTCCTGACTTTC	CASSAPRGHLSSGANVLTF
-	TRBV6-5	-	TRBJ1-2	TGTGCCAGCAGGACCAGCCGGGACACATACTATGGCTACACCTTC	CASRTSRDTYYGYTF
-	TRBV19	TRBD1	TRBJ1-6	TGTGCCAGTAGTACCTGGACAGGGGGAAATTCACCCCTCCACTTT	CASSTWTGGNSPLHF
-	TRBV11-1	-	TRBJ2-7	TGTGCCAGCAGCTTAGAGGCAGGGGTATTCGGCGAGCAGTACTTC	CASSLEAGVFGEQYF
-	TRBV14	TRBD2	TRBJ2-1	TGTGCCAGCAGCGGGAGACTAGCGGGAGACAATGAGCAGTTCTTC	CASSGRLAGDNEQFF
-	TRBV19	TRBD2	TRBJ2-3	TGTGCCAGTATGAGGCTAGCGGGAGGCCCCAGCACAGATACGCAGTATTTT	CASMRLAGGPSTDTQYF
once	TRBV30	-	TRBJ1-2	TGTGCCTGGAGTGTAACGGGGTTTCATGGCTACACCTTC	CAWSVTGFHGYTF
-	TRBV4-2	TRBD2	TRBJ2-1	TGTGCCAGCAGCCCGACACTAGCGGGAGGGCCTAATGAGCAGTTCTTC	CASSPTLAGGPNEQFF
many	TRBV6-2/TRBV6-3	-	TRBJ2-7	TGTGCCAGCAGTTACCAAGCGGAAGCCGGGAACGAGCAGTACTTC	CASSYQAEAGNEQYF
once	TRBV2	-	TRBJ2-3	TGTGCCAGCAAAGACAACACAGATACGCAGTATTTT	CASKDNTDTQYF
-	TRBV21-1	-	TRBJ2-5	TGTGCCAGCAGCAGGGCGTCAGGAGAGACCCAGTACTTC	CASSRASGETQYF
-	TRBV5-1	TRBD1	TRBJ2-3	TGCGCCAGCAAGAGACAGGGTACAGATACGCAGTATTTT	CASKRQGTDTQYF
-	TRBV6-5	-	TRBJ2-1	TGTGCCAGCAGTTACTCGGGCGGGTTACCCTACAATGAGCAGTTCTTC	CASSYSGGLPYNEQFF